These T cell receptor beta chains were read from a single sample in a study of T cells in Graves' hyperthyroidism and ophthalmopathy. From the multiplex PCR reads, TCRdb called clonotypes with MiXCR, one entry per CDR3 protein. The data show approximately 400,000 distinct CDR3 sequences, 15% to 18% seen once. The sequenced sample consisted of blood. Every receptor here comes from a woman aged 18-29 years with Graves' hyperthyroidism. Each CDR3 is given with its conserved first and last residue. Fields, in order: D gene, J gene, clone size, V gene, CDR3 DNA, CDR3 protein. A D gene is named only where the DNA matches it firmly. Rows may omit the clone size; those that give it use once, few, many or a size class.

>NA|TRBJ1-1|many|TRBV11-2
TGTGCCAGCAGCTGGTGGGGGGGGTCTAACGCTGAAGCTTTCTTT
CASSWWGGSNAEAFF
>NA|TRBJ1-4|many|TRBV18
TGTGCCAGCTCGGACATGGGTGCAACTAATGAAAAACTGTTTTTT
CASSDMGATNEKLFF
>TRBD2|TRBJ2-3|many|TRBV20-1
TGCAGTGTCACGAGACTAGCGGAAGATACGCAGTATTTT
CSVTRLAEDTQYF
>NA|TRBJ1-2|NA|TRBV6-2/TRBV6-3
TGTGCCAGCAGCCGATATCGGGACGCCACATCTGGCTACACCTTC
CASSRYRDATSGYTF
>NA|TRBJ1-1|many|TRBV7-9
TGTGCCGCGGGAGGCGGGAACACTGAAGCTTTCTTT
CAAGGGNTEAFF
>NA|TRBJ1-6|NA|TRBV3-1
TGTGCCAGCAGCCCGGTACAGGGTTGGAATTCACCCCTCCACTTT
CASSPVQGWNSPLHF
>NA|TRBJ2-3|many|TRBV28
TGTGCCAGCAGTCTTGGGACGGCGTGGGGTACGCAGTATTTT
CASSLGTAWGTQYF
>NA|TRBJ1-2|many|TRBV28
TGTGCCAGCAGTTTATTTAATTCTGCAATGGGTGGAGGCTACACCTTC
CASSLFNSAMGGGYTF
>NA|TRBJ2-3|NA|TRBV20-1
TGCAGTGCTTCCCCCCAGGGGGGAGATACGCAGTATTTT
CSASPQGGDTQYF
>TRBD2|TRBJ2-7|NA|TRBV9
TGTGCCAGCAGCGTAGGGACTAGCGGGCTCTACGAGCAGTACTTC
CASSVGTSGLYEQYF
>TRBD2|TRBJ2-1|many|TRBV28
TGTGCCAGCAGGCTAGGGACTAGCCGGGACCGGAATGAGCAGTTCTTC
CASRLGTSRDRNEQFF
>NA|TRBJ1-1|NA|TRBV19
TGTGCCACCGCAATCGGGGCTGAAGCTTTCTTT
CATAIGAEAFF
>TRBD1|TRBJ2-7|many|TRBV18
TGTGCCAGCTCACGGGACAGGGCGACCTACGAGCAGTACTTC
CASSRDRATYEQYF
>NA|TRBJ1-1|many|TRBV7-8
TGTGCCAGCAGCCTAGAGGCACAAGTGAACACTGAAGCTTTCTTT
CASSLEAQVNTEAFF
>TRBD1|TRBJ1-1|many|TRBV7-6
TGTGCCAGCAGCTTTGGGACAGGCGACGGGATAGGGAACACTGAAGCTTTCTTT
CASSFGTGDGIGNTEAFF
>NA|TRBJ1-2|many|TRBV12-3/TRBV12-4
TGTGCCAGCAGTTTAGGGGCGGGGTACTATGGCTACACCTTC
CASSLGAGYYGYTF
>NA|TRBJ2-1|many|TRBV7-9
TGTGCCAGCAGCCCTTCTAGCGTCCATGAGCAGTTCTTC
CASSPSSVHEQFF
>TRBD2|TRBJ2-1|many|TRBV4-1
TGCGCCAGCAGCCAATGGACTAGCGGGAGACCAAGCAATGAGCAGTTCTTC
CASSQWTSGRPSNEQFF